The T cell receptor beta chain described here comes from a study of CD8 T cells in Susac syndrome (dated by TCRdb to the late 2010s). Turning to the overall study: Whether CD8+ T cell activation and differentiation in Susac syndrome was antigen driven was tested using repertoire sequencing. CD8+ T cell repertoire clonality was compared between fewer than 13 healthy donors, approximately 14 Susac syndrome patients and 15 multiple sclerosis patients. Study-wide conclusions, independent of this receptor: The study acknowledged that relatively few individuals were included in the TCR sequencing and HLA analysis.

This clonotype showed up just once. Its binding antigen is unknown. Nothing much larger sits one base from this clone, and base qualities are not available. A single read counts as weak evidence. RNA was extracted using the RNeasy kit, and about 0.5 to 1 ug of the RNA was reverse transcribed with random hexamers. TCR beta CDR3 regions were amplified with the immunoSEQ multiplex PCR assay covering 54 Vbeta and 13 Jbeta segments. To correct PCR amplification bias, a synthetic template baseline was used for both primer optimization and computational correction. In the source study's methods: Only productive sequences were kept, with reads annotated to V, D and J genes according to IMGT and analyzed in immunoSEQ Analyzer. Clonality was computed as one minus Shannon entropy normalized by log2 of the number of productive unique sequences. For each patient and control, public and private clones were evaluated among the 100 most prevalent clones. A clone was defined as Susac-specific if it was absent from the healthy and MS cohorts, from over 1,000 published viral clones and from other ImmuneACCESS disease sequences. In TCRdb, the public reads were trimmed at Q25 with fastp and aligned with MiXCR, with productive beta chains retained. One record per CDR3 amino acid sequence lists the most common genes and DNA. These V and J calls derive from TCRdb rather than the authors' analysis. The sample includes tens of thousands of distinct CDR3 sequences, with roughly nine tenths observed a single time. The leading ten clones occupy just over 0.5% of the sample.

Peripheral blood CD8+ and CD4+ T cells from healthy donors, Susac syndrome patients and multiple sclerosis patients were profiled by high-throughput TCR beta sequencing. The multiple sclerosis controls were treatment-naive patients whose relapsing-remitting disease, either stable or active, fulfilled the revised McDonald criteria. Bulk CD8+ and CD4+ T cells were purified by magnetic negative isolation, whereas CD8+ TEMRA cells were enriched by FACS. Blood was collected in EDTA tubes and processed within 24 hours, with PBMCs isolated through density gradient centrifugation. PBMCs intended for TCR sequencing were cryopreserved in liquid nitrogen and thawed later in a water bath at 37 degrees C. The sorted or isolated CD4+, CD8+ and CD8+ TEMRA cells reached a purity of at least 90%. Taken from the germline V gene, the CDR1 and CDR2 loops are SGHNT and YENEEA. Reading from cysteine to phenylalanine, the CDR3 counts 14 amino acids. This entry keeps only the CDR3 DNA: 42 bases, framed from base 1. Germline trimming amounts to 4 bases on V and 5 bases on J, with 6 as the count of junction bases outside the gene matches.

Rearrangement joined TRBV11-3 to TRBJ2-7; a stretch of 9 junction bases matches TRBD1. The sequence was obtained from a human donor with multiple sclerosis. Sequencing was carried out using CD8+ T cells from PBMCs. The nucleotides read TGTGCCAGCAGCTCCCGGGACAGGGACAACGAGCAGTACTTC. This translates into CASSSRDRDNEQYF.